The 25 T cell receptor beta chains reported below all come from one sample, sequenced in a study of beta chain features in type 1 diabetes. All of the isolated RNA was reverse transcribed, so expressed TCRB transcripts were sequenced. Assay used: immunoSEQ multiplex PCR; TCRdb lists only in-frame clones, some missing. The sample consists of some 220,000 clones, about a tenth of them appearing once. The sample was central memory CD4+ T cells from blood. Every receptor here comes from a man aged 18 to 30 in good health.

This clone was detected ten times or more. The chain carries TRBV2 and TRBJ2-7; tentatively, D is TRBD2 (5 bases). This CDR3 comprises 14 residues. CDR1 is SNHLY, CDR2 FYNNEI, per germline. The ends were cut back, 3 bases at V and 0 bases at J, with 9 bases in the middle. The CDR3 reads CASSERAASYEQYF. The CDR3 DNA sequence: TGTGCCAGCAGTGAGAGGGCGGCCTCCTACGAGCAGTACTTC.

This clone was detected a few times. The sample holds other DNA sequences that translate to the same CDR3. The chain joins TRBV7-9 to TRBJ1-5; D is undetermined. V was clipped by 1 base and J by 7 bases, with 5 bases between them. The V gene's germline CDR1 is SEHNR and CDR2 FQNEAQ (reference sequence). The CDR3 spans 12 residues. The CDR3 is CASSLVGQPQHF. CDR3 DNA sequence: TGTGCCAGCAGCTTAGTGGGGCAGCCCCAGCATTTT.

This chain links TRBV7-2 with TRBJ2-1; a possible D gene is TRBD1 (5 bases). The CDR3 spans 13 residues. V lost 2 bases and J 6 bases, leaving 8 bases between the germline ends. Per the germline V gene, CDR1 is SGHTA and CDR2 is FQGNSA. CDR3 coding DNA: TGTGCCAGCAGCTTAAAAGGGGCCAATGAGCAGTTCTTC. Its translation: CASSLKGANEQFF.

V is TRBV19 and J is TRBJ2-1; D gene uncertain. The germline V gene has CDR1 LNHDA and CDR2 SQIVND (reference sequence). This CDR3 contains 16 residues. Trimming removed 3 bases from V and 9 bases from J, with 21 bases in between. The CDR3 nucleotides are TGTGCCAGTAGTATCCGACGGGTTGGCAGGTTTTCTGAGCAGTTCTTC. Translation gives CASSIRRVGRFSEQFF. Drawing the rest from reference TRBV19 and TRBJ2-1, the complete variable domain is DGGITQSPKYLFRKEGQNVTLSCEQNLNHDAMYWYRQDPGQGLRLIYYSQIVNDFQKGDIAEGYSVSREKKESFPLTVTSAQKNPTAFYLCASSIRRVGRFSEQFFGPGTRLTVL.

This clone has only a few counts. CDR3 nucleotide sequence: TGTGCCTGGAGTTATCAGTACGAGCAGTACTTC. It encodes CAWSYQYEQYF. The chain combines TRBV30 with TRBJ2-5, with no clear D. Matching the DNA end better, TRBJ2-7 makes the J call doubtful. The CDR3 consists of 11 residues. Germline CDR1 and CDR2: GTSNPN and SVGIG (reference sequence).

The CDR3 region is CAGGSLNEQFF. DNA for the CDR3: TGTGCCGGCGGGTCTTTGAATGAGCAGTTCTTC. The chain has TRBV2 and TRBJ2-1; TRBD2 is a possible D gene (5 bases). V shed 11 bases and J shed 7 bases, with 12 bases lying between them. This CDR3 comprises 11 residues. Germline V gene data show CDR1 as SNHLY and CDR2 as FYNNEI.

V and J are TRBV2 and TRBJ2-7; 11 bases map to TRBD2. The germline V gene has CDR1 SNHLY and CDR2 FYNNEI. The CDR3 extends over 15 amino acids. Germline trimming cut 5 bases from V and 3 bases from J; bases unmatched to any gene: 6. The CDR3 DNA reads TGTGCCAGCAGTTTCGGGACTAGCGGAAACTACGAGCAGTACTTC. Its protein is CASSFGTSGNYEQYF.

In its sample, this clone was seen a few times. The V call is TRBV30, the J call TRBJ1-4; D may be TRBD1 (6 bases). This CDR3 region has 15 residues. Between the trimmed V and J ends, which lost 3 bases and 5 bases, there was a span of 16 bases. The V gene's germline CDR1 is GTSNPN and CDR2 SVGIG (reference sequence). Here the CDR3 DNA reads TGTGCCTGGAGAGACCCGGGACACCAAAATGAAAAACTGTTTTTT. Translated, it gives CAWRDPGHQNEKLFF.

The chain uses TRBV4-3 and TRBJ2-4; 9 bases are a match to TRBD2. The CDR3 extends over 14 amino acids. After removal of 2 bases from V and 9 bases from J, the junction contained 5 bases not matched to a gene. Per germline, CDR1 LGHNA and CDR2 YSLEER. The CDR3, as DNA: TGCGCCAGCAGCCAATCTGGGACTAGCCGCATTCAGTACTTC. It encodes CASSQSGTSRIQYF.

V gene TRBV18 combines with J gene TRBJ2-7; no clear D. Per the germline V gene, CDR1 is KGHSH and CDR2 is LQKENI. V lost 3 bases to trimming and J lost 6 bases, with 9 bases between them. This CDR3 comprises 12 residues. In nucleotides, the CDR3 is TGTGCCAGCTCACCCCAGCAACGCGAGCAGTACTTC. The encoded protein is CASSPQQREQYF.

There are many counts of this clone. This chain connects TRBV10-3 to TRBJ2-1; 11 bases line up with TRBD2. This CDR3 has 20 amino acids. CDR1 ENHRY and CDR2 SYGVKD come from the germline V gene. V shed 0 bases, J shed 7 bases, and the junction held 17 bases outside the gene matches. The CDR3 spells CAISESGPSPSSGRYNEQFF. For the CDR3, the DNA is TGTGCCATCAGTGAGTCGGGGCCCAGTCCCTCTAGCGGGAGGTATAATGAGCAGTTCTTC.

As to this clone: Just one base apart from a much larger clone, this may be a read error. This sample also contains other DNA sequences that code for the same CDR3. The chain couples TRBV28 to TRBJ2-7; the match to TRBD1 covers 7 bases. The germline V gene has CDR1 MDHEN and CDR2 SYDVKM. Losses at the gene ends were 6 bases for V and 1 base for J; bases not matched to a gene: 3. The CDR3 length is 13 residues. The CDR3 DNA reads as TGTGCCAGCAGACCGGGACAGTCCTACGAGCAGTACTTC. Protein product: CASRPGQSYEQYF.

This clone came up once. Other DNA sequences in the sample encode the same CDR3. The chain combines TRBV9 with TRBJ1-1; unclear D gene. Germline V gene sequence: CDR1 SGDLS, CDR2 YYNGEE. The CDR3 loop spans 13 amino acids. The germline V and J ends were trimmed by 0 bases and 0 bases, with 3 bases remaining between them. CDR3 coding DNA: TGTGCCAGCAGCGTAGCGATGAACACTGAAGCTTTCTTT. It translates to CASSVAMNTEAFF.

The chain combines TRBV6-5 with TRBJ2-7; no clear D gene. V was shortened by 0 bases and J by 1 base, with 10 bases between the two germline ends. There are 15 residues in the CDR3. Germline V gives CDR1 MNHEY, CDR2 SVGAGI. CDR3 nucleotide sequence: TGTGCCAGCAGTTACTCGTGGACGGCATCCTACGAGCAGTACTTC. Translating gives CASSYSWTASYEQYF.

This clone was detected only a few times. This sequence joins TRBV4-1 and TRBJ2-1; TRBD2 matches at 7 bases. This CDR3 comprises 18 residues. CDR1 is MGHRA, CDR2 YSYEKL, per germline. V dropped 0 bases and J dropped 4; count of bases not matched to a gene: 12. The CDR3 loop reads CASSQDLRAGVQYNEQFF. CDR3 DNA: TGCGCCAGCAGCCAAGATTTGCGGGCGGGGGTGCAGTACAATGAGCAGTTCTTC.

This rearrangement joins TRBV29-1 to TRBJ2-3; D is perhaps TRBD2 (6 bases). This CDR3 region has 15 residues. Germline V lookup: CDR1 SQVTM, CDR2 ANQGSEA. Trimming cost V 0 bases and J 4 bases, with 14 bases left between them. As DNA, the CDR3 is TGCAGCGTTGAAGATTCCCTAGCGTCGGCAGATACGCAGTATTTT. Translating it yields CSVEDSLASADTQYF.

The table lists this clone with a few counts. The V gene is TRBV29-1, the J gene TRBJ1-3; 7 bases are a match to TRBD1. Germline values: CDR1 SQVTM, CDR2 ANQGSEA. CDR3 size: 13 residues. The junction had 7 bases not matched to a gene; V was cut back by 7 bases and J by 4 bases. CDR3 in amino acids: CSASTGSGNTIYF. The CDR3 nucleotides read TGCAGCGCTTCGACAGGGTCCGGAAACACCATATATTTT.

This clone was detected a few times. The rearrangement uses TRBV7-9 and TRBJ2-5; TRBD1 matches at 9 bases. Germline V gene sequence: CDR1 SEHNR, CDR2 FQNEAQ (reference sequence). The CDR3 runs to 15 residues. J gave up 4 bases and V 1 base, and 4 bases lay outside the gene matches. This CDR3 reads CASSLGDRVVETQYF. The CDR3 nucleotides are TGTGCCAGCAGCTTAGGGGACAGGGTCGTAGAGACCCAGTACTTC.

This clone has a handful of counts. In nucleotides, the CDR3 is TGTGCCAGCAGGTTTTTCCCCGGTGGGCTAGCGGGAGTATCAGAGACCCAGTACTTC. It specifies CASRFFPGGLAGVSETQYF. The rearrangement joins TRBV5-4 to TRBJ2-5; 10 bases are a match to TRBD2. Germline V gene sequence: CDR1 SGHNT, CDR2 YYREEE (reference sequence). V trimming: 5 bases; J trimming: 4 bases; junction bases outside the gene matches: 20. The CDR3 consists of 19 residues.

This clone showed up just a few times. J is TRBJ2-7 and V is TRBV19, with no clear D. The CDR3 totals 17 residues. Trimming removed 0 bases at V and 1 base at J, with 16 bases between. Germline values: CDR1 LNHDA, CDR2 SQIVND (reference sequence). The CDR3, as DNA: TGTGCCAGTAGTATAGATCCTCTCGGGTTGGGATCCTACGAGCAGTACTTC. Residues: CASSIDPLGLGSYEQYF.

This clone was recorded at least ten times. CDR3 loop: CASSPDSFNQPQHF. The CDR3 coding sequence is TGTGCCAGCAGCCCAGACAGTTTCAATCAGCCCCAGCATTTT. The chain links TRBV9 to TRBJ1-5; D is perhaps TRBD1 (5 bases). The CDR3 has 14 residues. Trimming removed 4 bases at V and 3 bases at J, with 11 bases between. The germline CDR1 and CDR2 sequences are SGDLS and YYNGEE.

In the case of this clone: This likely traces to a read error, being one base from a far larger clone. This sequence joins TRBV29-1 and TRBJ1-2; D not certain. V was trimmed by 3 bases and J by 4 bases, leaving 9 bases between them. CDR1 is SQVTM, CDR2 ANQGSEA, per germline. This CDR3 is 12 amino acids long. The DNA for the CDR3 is TGCAGCGTTGACCCGGGCGCCTATGGCTACACCTTC. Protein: CSVDPGAYGYTF.

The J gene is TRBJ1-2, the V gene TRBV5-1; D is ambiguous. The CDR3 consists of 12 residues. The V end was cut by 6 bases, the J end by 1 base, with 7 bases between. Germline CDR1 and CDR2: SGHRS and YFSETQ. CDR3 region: CASKTDNYGYTF. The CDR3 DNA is TGCGCCAGCAAAACAGATAACTATGGCTACACCTTC.

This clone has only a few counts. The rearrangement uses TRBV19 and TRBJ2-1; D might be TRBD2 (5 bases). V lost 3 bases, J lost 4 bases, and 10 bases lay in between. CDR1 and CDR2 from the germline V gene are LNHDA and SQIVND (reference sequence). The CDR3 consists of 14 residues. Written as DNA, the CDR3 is TGTGCCAGTAGTATCCAGGACTTTTACAATGAGCAGTTCTTC. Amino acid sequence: CASSIQDFYNEQFF.

The CDR3 loop reads CASTQAGGVAGELFF. In nucleotides, the CDR3 is TGTGCCAGCACCCAAGCGGGAGGGGTTGCCGGGGAGCTGTTTTTT. The rearrangement links TRBV5-4 to TRBJ2-2, with TRBD2 matching over 10 bases. The V segment lost 6 bases and the J segment 6 bases; nucleotides outside the gene matches: 8. The CDR3 extends over 15 amino acids. Germline values: CDR1 SGHNT, CDR2 YYREEE (reference sequence).